The T cell receptor (beta chain) described here comes from a study of cytomegalovirus exposure and HLA in healthy donors. Sequenced by immunoSEQ multiplex PCR; TCRdb stores in-frame clones only, minus some. Counted here are 100,000 to 150,000 clones, roughly 90% occurring once; the ten biggest clones make up 2%. Trimming left V 3 bases short and J 3 bases short, with 14 bases between. The V gene's germline CDR1 is SGHDN and CDR2 FVKESK. The CDR3 is made up of 15 amino acids. This TCR came from a woman aged 18-29 years in good health and CMV-seronegative. The material sequenced was PBMCs. This chain uses TRBV14 with TRBJ2-5, with a weak D call TRBD1 (6 bases). This CDR3 is CASSQSRTAEETQYF. DNA of the CDR3: TGTGCCAGCAGCCAGTCGAGGACAGCCGAAGAGACCCAGTACTTC.